This T cell receptor beta chain was recorded in a study of blood T cells in healthy people across ages. Looking at the study overall: The capture of about one barcoded beta molecule per two T cells was achieved by template switching. Findings and limits, study-wide: Estimates based on one million T cells were treated as lower bounds. Naive T cell percentage and TCR beta diversity correlated strongly.

Alongside a J-beta primer mix, a sample-barcoded 5' primer served in a second PCR lasting about 6 to 12 cycles. TCRdb redid the calling of the 5' RACE reads with MiXCR, one entry per CDR3 protein. The sample records over a million distinct CDR3 sequences, about 25% being singletons. This CDR3 region has 13 residues. Germline CDR1 and CDR2: ENHRY and SYGVKD. The V end lost 3 bases, the J end lost 7 bases, and 9 bases lay between the germline ends. There are a few counts of this clonotype. Its antigen is unidentified. The same specimen was also included in a second study, on T cells of mothers and their children. As that report states: Pairs that are related and pairs that are unrelated have TCR recombination output shaped similarly by thymic selection.

Sequencing input: blood. This sequence originates from a girl between 2 and 10 years old in good health. This chain links TRBV10-3 with TRBJ1-4; D is possibly TRBD1 (5 bases). CDR3 nucleotide sequence: TGTGCCATCAGTGACAGGGATGGTGAAAAACTGTTTTTT. This translates into CAISDRDGEKLFF.